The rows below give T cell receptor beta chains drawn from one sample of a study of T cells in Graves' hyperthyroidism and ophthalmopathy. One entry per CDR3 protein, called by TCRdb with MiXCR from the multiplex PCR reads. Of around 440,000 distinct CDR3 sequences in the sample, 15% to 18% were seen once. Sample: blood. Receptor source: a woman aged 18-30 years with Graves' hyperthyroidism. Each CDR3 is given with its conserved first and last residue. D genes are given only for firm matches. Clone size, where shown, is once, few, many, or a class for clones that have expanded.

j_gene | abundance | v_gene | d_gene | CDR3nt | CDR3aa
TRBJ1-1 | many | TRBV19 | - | TGTGCCAGTAGTAGAAGGGCCCGAGAGACTGAAGCTTTCTTT | CASSRRARETEAFF
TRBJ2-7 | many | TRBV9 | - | TGTGCCAGCAGCGTAGCTGGGAGATCCTACGAGCAGTACTTC | CASSVAGRSYEQYF
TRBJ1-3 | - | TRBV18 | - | TGTGCCAGCTCATCCGGTGCTTCTTCCTCTGGAAACACCATATATTTT | CASSSGASSSGNTIYF
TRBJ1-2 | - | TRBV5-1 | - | TGCGCCAGCAGCTCCAACAGGGTCGGCGGCTACACCTTC | CASSSNRVGGYTF
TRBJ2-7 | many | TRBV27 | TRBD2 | TGTGCCAGCAGTTTGTCTAGCGGGGACGAAACCTACGAGCAGTACTTC | CASSLSSGDETYEQYF
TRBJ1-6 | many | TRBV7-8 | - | TGTGCCAGCAGACCCGGGACTGATAATTCACCCCTCCACTTT | CASRPGTDNSPLHF
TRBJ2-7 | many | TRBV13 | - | TGTGCCAGCAGCCCCCAAGCGAGGGTCCCCGAGCAGTACTTC | CASSPQARVPEQYF
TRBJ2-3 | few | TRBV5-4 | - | TGTGCCAGCAGCAAGAGCGGAGATAGCACAGATACGCAGTATTTT | CASSKSGDSTDTQYF
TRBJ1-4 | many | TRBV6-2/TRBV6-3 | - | TGTGCCAGCAGAGACTACCTGGCCCGGGATGAAAAACTGTTTTTT | CASRDYLARDEKLFF
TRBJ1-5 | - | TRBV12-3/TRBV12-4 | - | TGTGCCAGCCGCCATCCCGAGTTCGATCAGCCCCAGCATTTT | CASRHPEFDQPQHF
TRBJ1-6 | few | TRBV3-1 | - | TGTGCCAGCAGCCAAGAGGGGGCAGGGGTCGGCTCACCCCTCCACTTT | CASSQEGAGVGSPLHF
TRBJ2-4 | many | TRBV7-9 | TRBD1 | TGTGCCAGCAGCTCTGGGACAGTGAAAGCCAAAAACATTCAGTACTTC | CASSSGTVKAKNIQYF
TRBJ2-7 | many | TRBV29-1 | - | TGCAGCGCCAACGTAGGGACCAGTCGGTCCTACGAGCAGTACTTC | CSANVGTSRSYEQYF
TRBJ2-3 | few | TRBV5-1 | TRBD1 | TGCGCCAGCAGCGCCTCGACAGGGCCAGAGCAGTATTTT | CASSASTGPEQYF
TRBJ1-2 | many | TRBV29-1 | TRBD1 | TGCAGCGTCTTTAGGGACAGCAATGGCTACACCTTC | CSVFRDSNGYTF
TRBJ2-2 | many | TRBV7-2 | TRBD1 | TGTGCCAGCAGCAGGTGGACAGGGGCCCCCACCGGGGAGCTGTTTTTT | CASSRWTGAPTGELFF
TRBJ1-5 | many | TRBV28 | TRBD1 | TGTGCCAGCAGTTCCGGACAGGGGAAGGGTCAGCCCCGGCATTTT | CASSSGQGKGQPRHF
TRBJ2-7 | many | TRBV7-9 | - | TGTGCCAGCAGCCCCCCTCGATCTGGAACGGGCGGAGGGGAGCAGTACTTC | CASSPPRSGTGGGEQYF
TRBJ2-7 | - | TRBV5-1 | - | TGCGCCAGCAGGAAGGCCTCCTACGAGCGGTACTTC | CASRKASYERYF
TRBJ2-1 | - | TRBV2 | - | TGTGCCAGCAGTGAATCGGCGGGTCGCTCCTACAATGAGCAGTTCTTC | CASSESAGRSYNEQFF